The 15 T cell receptor beta chains below come from one sample, sequenced in a study of cytomegalovirus exposure and HLA in healthy donors. The PCR contained 60 Vbeta and 13 Jbeta primers. Profiling relied on immunoSEQ multiplex PCR, and the TCRdb table lists in-frame clones only, not all of them. There are some 120,000 clones in the sample; about 80% occur only once, and just over 2.5% lies in the top ten. Sequenced: PBMCs. These receptors came from a man aged 25-45 years in good health and CMV-seronegative.

The table lists this clone with a few counts. V and J are TRBV6-5 and TRBJ1-2; no firm D call. This CDR3 has 10 amino acids. V lost 4 bases and J lost 14, with 11 bases in between. From germline, CDR1 is MNHEY and CDR2 SVGAGI. CDR3 sequence reads: CASSSGDRTF. The CDR3, as DNA: TGTGCCAGCAGTTCCGGAGATAGGACCTTC.

A word on this clone: Different DNA sequences within this sample yield the same CDR3. This chain links TRBV27 with TRBJ2-1; 13 nucleotides agree with TRBD2. Germline V gives CDR1 MNHEY, CDR2 SMNVEV (reference sequence). The CDR3 loop spans 15 amino acids. J lost 7 bases, V lost 4 bases, and 4 bases had no gene match. As DNA, the CDR3 is TGTGCCAGCAGTTCCGGGACTAGCGGGACGAATGAGCAGTTCTTC. It encodes CASSSGTSGTNEQFF.

This chain uses TRBV4-1 with TRBJ2-6; TRBD1 might be the D (6 bases). With 1 base removed from V and 1 base from J, the gap between germline ends came to 11 bases. There are 17 residues in the CDR3. In germline, CDR1 is MGHRA, CDR2 YSYEKL. CDR3 loop: CASSQVSGTSGANVLTF. In nucleotides, the CDR3 is TGCGCCAGCAGCCAAGTGTCGGGGACATCTGGGGCCAACGTCCTGACTTTC.

This clone was detected a few times. The chain has TRBV7-8 and TRBJ2-7, with TRBD2 matching 8 bases. Trimming removed 5 bases from V and 6 bases from J; junction bases left unmatched: 12. Germline CDR1 is SGHVS and CDR2 is FQNEAQ. The CDR3 has 15 amino acids. The CDR3 coding sequence is TGTGCCAGCAGCAACAGGAGGAGCGGGAGTGGCGAGCAGTACTTC. It encodes CASSNRRSGSGEQYF.

The rearrangement joins TRBV5-6 to TRBJ2-3; 8 bases agree with TRBD1. This CDR3 is built from 18 residues. Germline CDR1 SGHDT, CDR2 YYEEEE. J was trimmed by 2 bases and V by 6 bases; bases with no gene match: 17. The CDR3 nucleotides are TGTGCCAGCAAGAAAGGGTCAGGGGGCTGGACTTACACAGATACGCAGTATTTT. Protein sequence: CASKKGSGGWTYTDTQYF.

The chain employs TRBV6-4 and TRBJ2-1, with 11 positions matching TRBD2. The CDR3 spans 15 residues. CDR1 is MRHNA and CDR2 is SNTAGT in the germline V gene. The V gene end was trimmed by 5 bases and the J gene end by 4 bases; junction bases not matched to a gene: 4. CDR3 nucleotides: TGTGCCAGCAGTATGTTAGCGGGAGGGTACAATGAGCAGTTCTTC. The encoded protein is CASSMLAGGYNEQFF.

The rearrangement links TRBV30 to TRBJ2-1; the match to TRBD2 covers 9 bases. CDR3 length: 13 amino acids. Germline V gene lookup returns CDR1 GTSNPN and CDR2 SVGIG (reference sequence). V trimming: 4 bases; J trimming: 9 bases; junction bases outside the gene matches: 7. CDR3 in DNA: TGTGCCTGGACCAGGGCGGGAGGGGTTGAGCAGTTCTTC. Translating gives CAWTRAGGVEQFF.

The chain recombines TRBV5-4 with TRBJ2-3, with 8 bases lining up with TRBD2. The CDR3 contains 15 residues. The germline V gene has CDR1 SGHNT and CDR2 YYREEE (reference sequence). The junction had 10 bases not matched to a gene; V was cut back by 5 bases and J by 5 bases. The CDR3 DNA reads TGTGCCAGCAGTCCCGGGACTAGTTATTTAGATACGCAGTATTTT. Protein sequence: CASSPGTSYLDTQYF.

The J gene is TRBJ2-7, the V gene TRBV7-9; the D is unclear. V lost 2 bases and J lost 6, with 14 bases in between. From germline, CDR1 is SEHNR and CDR2 FQNEAQ (reference sequence). The CDR3 has 14 amino acids. CDR3 residues: CASSLRGAPGEQYF. CDR3 bases: TGTGCCAGCAGCTTAAGAGGCGCGCCGGGCGAGCAGTACTTC.

This rearrangement joins TRBV7-9 to TRBJ1-4; tentative D call: TRBD1 (5 bases). Trimming stripped 2 bases from V and 10 bases from J, with 14 bases between. The CDR3 is made up of 14 amino acids. Germline loops: CDR1 SEHNR, CDR2 FQNEAQ (reference sequence). The CDR3 nucleotides are TGTGCCAGCAGCTTATCTACACAGGAGGGAAAACTGTTTTTT. It yields the protein CASSLSTQEGKLFF.

In DNA, the CDR3 is TGTGCCAGCAGCTTAACGACAGACAATGAGCAGTTCTTC. Its protein is CASSLTTDNEQFF. The chain is built from TRBV11-3 and TRBJ2-1; D might be TRBD1 (5 bases). The CDR3 totals 13 residues. From germline, CDR1 is SGHNT and CDR2 YENEEA. V lost 2 bases and J lost 5, with 7 bases in between.

This chain uses TRBV14 with TRBJ1-1, with D unclear. Trimming took 4 bases from V and 1 from J, leaving 13 bases between them. The CDR3 has 15 residues. CDR1 is SGHDN and CDR2 is FVKESK in the germline V gene. The CDR3 DNA follows: TGTGCCAGCAGCCCTGGTGGTCGGGGGAACACTGAAGCTTTCTTT. Translation: CASSPGGRGNTEAFF.

This rearrangement joins TRBV19 to TRBJ1-1, with 7 bases fitting TRBD1. V shed 6 bases and J 6 bases; nucleotides not matched to a gene: 10. Per germline, CDR1 LNHDA and CDR2 SQIVND (reference sequence). This CDR3 comprises 14 residues. CDR3 region: CASSARQGYSEAFF. CDR3 sequence (DNA): TGTGCCAGTAGCGCCCGACAGGGCTACTCTGAAGCTTTCTTT.

The chain employs TRBV9 and TRBJ2-1; D may be TRBD2 (6 bases). Germline V lookup: CDR1 SGDLS, CDR2 YYNGEE. The CDR3 is 13 residues long. Trimming left V 10 bases short and J 4 bases short, with 15 bases between. CDR3 nucleotide sequence: TGTGCCCCATTACTAGGAGGGTACAATGAGCAGTTCTTC. This gives the protein CAPLLGGYNEQFF.

This clone was recorded a few times. The rearrangement links TRBV7-9 to TRBJ2-7, with a possible D match to TRBD2 (5 bases). The germline V gene has CDR1 SEHNR and CDR2 FQNEAQ (reference sequence). The CDR3 runs 14 residues. Trimming cost V 4 bases and J 0 bases, with 10 bases left between them. The CDR3 region is CASSSLGTSYEQYF. The CDR3, as DNA: TGTGCCAGCAGCTCACTAGGTACCTCCTACGAGCAGTACTTC.